This TCR beta chain originates from a study of beta chain features in type 1 diabetes. This clone was detected only a few times. Sequenced material consisted of expressed TCRB transcripts (all of the isolated RNA was reverse transcribed). Repertoires were generated with immunoSEQ multiplex PCR, while TCRdb's copy carries only in-frame clones and drops some. This table has around 140,000 clones, roughly a tenth appearing once. After removal of 6 bases from V and 0 bases from J, the junction contained 6 bases not matched to a gene. CDR3 length equals 16 residues. In germline, CDR1 is MNHNY, CDR2 SVGAGI (reference sequence). Stem cell-like memory, regulatory, central memory and naive CD4+ cells were sorted via CD45RO/CCR7/CD25/CD127/CD95/CD27.

This TCR was sampled from a man between 18 and 29 years old in good health. Sequenced sample: naive CD4+ T cells from blood. The V gene is TRBV6-6, the J gene TRBJ1-4; 8 bases align to TRBD1. The CDR3 nucleotides are TGTGCCAGCAGCCCCGAACAGGGGGCAACTAATGAAAAACTGTTTTTT. It is translated as CASSPEQGATNEKLFF.